The subject of this entry is one T cell receptor beta chain. These data originate in a study of blood T cell repertoires in COVID-19. On the study more broadly: The United States, Italy and Spain provided the acute and convalescent COVID-19 samples. From T cells, B-cell-depleted T cells, or PBMCs came the material, which was cDNA or gDNA.

CDR3 length: 13 residues. The V gene's germline CDR1 is SGHNT and CDR2 YENEEA. The V end lost 1 base, the J end lost 6 bases, and 7 bases lay between the germline ends. In the authors' methods: Nucleated cell number was recorded as an estimate derived from reference gene primer amplification. The table came from immunoSEQ multiplex PCR; TCRdb's copy has only in-frame clones and leaves some out. V, J and clone size are taken as reported in that table, and D and trimming were inferred from the DNA itself. The sample consists of a few hundred thousand clones, around 87% of them appearing once. The sequence was obtained from a woman in her 70s with active or convalescent COVID-19. The chain joins TRBV11-3 to TRBJ1-5, with no clear D. The sequencing sample was made of peripheral blood. Written as DNA, the CDR3 is TGTGCCAGCAGCTTAGTGAGGCGTCAGCCCCAGCATTTT. It codes for CASSLVRRQPQHF.